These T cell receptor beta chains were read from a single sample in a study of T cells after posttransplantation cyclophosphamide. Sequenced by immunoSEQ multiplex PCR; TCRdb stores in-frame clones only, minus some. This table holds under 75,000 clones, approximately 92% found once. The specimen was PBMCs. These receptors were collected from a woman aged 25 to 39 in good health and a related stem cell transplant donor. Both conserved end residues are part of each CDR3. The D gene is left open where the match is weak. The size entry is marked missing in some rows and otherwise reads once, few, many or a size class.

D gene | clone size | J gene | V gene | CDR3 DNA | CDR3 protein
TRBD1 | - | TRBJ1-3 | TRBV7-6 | TGTGCCAGCAGCTTATCGGGACAGTTGTCTGGAAACACCATATATTTT | CASSLSGQLSGNTIYF
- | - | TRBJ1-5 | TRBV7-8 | TGTGCCAGCAGCTTAGGGGCCAGTTCTAGCAATCAGCCCCAGCATTTT | CASSLGASSSNQPQHF
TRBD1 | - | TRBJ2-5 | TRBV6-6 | TGTGCCAGCAGTGGGGGGACAGGCCAAGAGACCCAGTACTTC | CASSGGTGQETQYF
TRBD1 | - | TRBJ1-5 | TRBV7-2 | TGTGCCAGCAGCTTTCGAACAGGGGTTCGGCAGCCCCAGCATTTT | CASSFRTGVRQPQHF
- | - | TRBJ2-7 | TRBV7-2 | TGTGCCAGCAGCTCCACCCCGGGTAGCGCAACCCCAGGGGAGCAGTACTTC | CASSSTPGSATPGEQYF
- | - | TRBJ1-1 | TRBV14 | TGTGCCAGCAGCCAAGCAAGCACCGGGCCTGAAGCTTTCTTT | CASSQASTGPEAFF
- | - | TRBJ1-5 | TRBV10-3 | TGTGCCATCAGTCCGGGGTTCAATCAGCCCCAGCATTTT | CAISPGFNQPQHF
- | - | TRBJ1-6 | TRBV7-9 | TGTGCCAGCAGCTTAGCATCGAGCTCCTATAATTCACCCCTCCACTTT | CASSLASSSYNSPLHF
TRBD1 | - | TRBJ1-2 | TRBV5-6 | TGTGCCAGCAGCTTACTAGGACAGGGGAATTATGGCTACACCTTC | CASSLLGQGNYGYTF
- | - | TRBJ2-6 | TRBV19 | TGTGCCAGTAGTCAGGCTGGGGCCTCTGGGGCCAACGTCCTGACTTTC | CASSQAGASGANVLTF
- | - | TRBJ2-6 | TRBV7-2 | TGTGCCAGCAGCTTAGAAACAGCGACCAACGTCCTGACTTTC | CASSLETATNVLTF
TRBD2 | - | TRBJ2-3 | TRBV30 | TGTGCCTGGAGTGGGCTAGCGGGAGCCACAGATACGCAGTATTTT | CAWSGLAGATDTQYF
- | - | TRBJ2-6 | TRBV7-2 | TGTGCCAGCAGCTTGCGCGGGACATTCTCTGGGGCCAACGTCCTGACTTTC | CASSLRGTFSGANVLTF
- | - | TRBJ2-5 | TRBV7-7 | TGTGCCAGCAGCCTCCTCCCGCCCGGGGCCGCAGAGACCCAGTACTTC | CASSLLPPGAAETQYF
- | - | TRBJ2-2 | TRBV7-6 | TGTGCCAGCAGCTTAGTTGTCGGTGAAAACACCGGGGAGCTGTTTTTT | CASSLVVGENTGELFF
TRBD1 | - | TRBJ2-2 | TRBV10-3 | TGTGCCATCAGGGGACAGGGGGCGGCCGGGGAGCTGTTTTTT | CAIRGQGAAGELFF
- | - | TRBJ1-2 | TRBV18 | TGTGCCAGCTCACCGTCAGGGAGGAACGGCTACACCTTC | CASSPSGRNGYTF
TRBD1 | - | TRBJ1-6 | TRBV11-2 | TGTGCCAGCAGCTTAGACCGACAGGGGGTATCCTATAATTCACCCCTCCACTTT | CASSLDRQGVSYNSPLHF
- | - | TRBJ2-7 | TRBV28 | TGTGCCAGCAGCTCAGGGGGGCCGTACGAGCAGTACTTC | CASSSGGPYEQYF
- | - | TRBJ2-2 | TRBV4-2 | TGTGCCAGCAGCCAAGATGGGGACGGGGAGCTGTTTTTT | CASSQDGDGELFF
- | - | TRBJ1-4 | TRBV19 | TGTGCCAGTAGGAACCCAGGGGAGCATGAAAAACTGTTTTTT | CASRNPGEHEKLFF
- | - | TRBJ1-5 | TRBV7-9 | TGTGCCAGCAGCTTAGCATTTAGCAATCAGCCCCAGCATTTT | CASSLAFSNQPQHF
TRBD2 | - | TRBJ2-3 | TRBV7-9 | TGTGCCAGCAGCTTAACTAGCGGGGGGTTACGCACAGATACGCAGTATTTT | CASSLTSGGLRTDTQYF
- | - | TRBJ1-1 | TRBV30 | TGTGCCTGGAGTACAGGGTATAGGCAGAACACTGAAGCTTTCTTT | CAWSTGYRQNTEAFF
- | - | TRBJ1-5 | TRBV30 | TGTGCCTGGAGTGTAGGATTCAATCAGCCCCAGCATTTT | CAWSVGFNQPQHF
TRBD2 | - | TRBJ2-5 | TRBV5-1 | TGCGCCAGCAGCCGGGGGCTAGCGGGGGGGAAGCAAGAGACCCAGTACTTC | CASSRGLAGGKQETQYF
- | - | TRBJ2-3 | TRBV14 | TGTGCCAGCAGCCAAGATTGGACAGATACGCAGTATTTT | CASSQDWTDTQYF
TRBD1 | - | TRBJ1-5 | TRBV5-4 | TGTGCCAGCAGCCTGGGGACAGGGGATGTGCCCCAGCATTTT | CASSLGTGDVPQHF
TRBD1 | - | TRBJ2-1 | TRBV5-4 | TGTGCCAGCAGCCACCGGGACAGCTACAATGAGCAGTTCTTC | CASSHRDSYNEQFF
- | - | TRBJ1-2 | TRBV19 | TGTGCCAGTAGAGGGGGGAATGGCTACACCTTC | CASRGGNGYTF
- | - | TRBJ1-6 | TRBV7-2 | TGTGCCAGCAGCTTAGAGCAGGTCCCACATTCACCCCTCCACTTT | CASSLEQVPHSPLHF
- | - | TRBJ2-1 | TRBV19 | TGTGCCAGTAGTCTTGGGGGGTCAAATGAGCAGTTCTTC | CASSLGGSNEQFF
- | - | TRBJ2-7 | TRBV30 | TGTGCCTGGAGTTCCCAGGGGTCGAACGAGCAGTACTTC | CAWSSQGSNEQYF
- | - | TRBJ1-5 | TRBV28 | TGTGCCAGCAGTTCAGTCCTTGGGATTTATAGCAATCAGCCCCAGCATTTT | CASSSVLGIYSNQPQHF
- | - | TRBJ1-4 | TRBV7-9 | TGTGCCAGCAGCGCCGCCCGGGACGGGCCAGAGGTACTGTTTTTT | CASSAARDGPEVLFF
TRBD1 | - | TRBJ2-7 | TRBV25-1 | TGTGCCAGCAGTGAATCCAGGACAGGAGCCTACGAGCAGTACTTC | CASSESRTGAYEQYF
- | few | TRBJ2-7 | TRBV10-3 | TGTGCCATCAGGCAAGGTCCCTACGAGCAGTACTTC | CAIRQGPYEQYF
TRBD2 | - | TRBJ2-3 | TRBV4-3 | TGCGCCAGCAGCCCCAGCGGGGGGCGGGGAGATACGCAGTATTTT | CASSPSGGRGDTQYF
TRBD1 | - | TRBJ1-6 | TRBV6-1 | TGTGCCAGCAGTGAAGCCGTCGGACAGGGGTATTCACCCCTCCACTTT | CASSEAVGQGYSPLHF
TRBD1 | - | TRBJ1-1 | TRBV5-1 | TGCGCCAGCAGCTTGCATTGGACAGGGGGCACTGAAGCTTTCTTT | CASSLHWTGGTEAFF
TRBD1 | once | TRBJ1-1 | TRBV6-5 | TGTGCCAGCAGGGGACAGGGGGCTCGAGTCACTGAAGCTTTCTTT | CASRGQGARVTEAFF
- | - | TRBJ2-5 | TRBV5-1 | TGCGCCAGCAGCTCCCAAGAGACCCAGTACTTC | CASSSQETQYF
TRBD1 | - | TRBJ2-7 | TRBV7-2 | TGTGCCAGCAGCCTAGGGGCCGGGACAGGGGGCTACGAGCAGTACTTC | CASSLGAGTGGYEQYF
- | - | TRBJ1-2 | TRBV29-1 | TGCAGCCCCCCGGGCTACTTTTACCCTGACTACACCTTC | CSPPGYFYPDYTF
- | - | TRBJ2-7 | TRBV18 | TGTGCCAGCTCACCAGCGCGTGGGGGGTCCTACGAGCAGTACTTC | CASSPARGGSYEQYF
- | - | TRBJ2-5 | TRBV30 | TGTGCCTGGAGTGGAGGACTCCAAGAGACCCAGTACTTC | CAWSGGLQETQYF
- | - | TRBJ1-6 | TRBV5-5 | TGTGCCAGCAGCTTCGGGGAAGGCCATTCACCCCTCCACTTT | CASSFGEGHSPLHF
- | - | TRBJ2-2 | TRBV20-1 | TGCAGTGCTAGAGCGGACGGGGAGCTGTTTTTT | CSARADGELFF